This entry is about one TCR beta chain. The antigen is unknown. Here immunoSEQ multiplex PCR was the method, and the copy in TCRdb shows in-frame clones only, minus some. The sample includes 20,000 or so clones, around nine tenths of them seen just once. The data stem from a study of chemoradiotherapy in HPV16-positive cancers. Study-level background: Functional T-cell assays on a couple of HPV16-positive patients' cells defined candidate HPV-specific clones and common TCR motifs.

Study results and caveats: In HPV16-positive patients, HPV-responsive T-cell expansion tracked better recurrence-free survival. During treatment, candidate HPV-specific clones and E7-related motifs expanded in tumor. The functional HPV-specific definition rests on just two HPV16-positive patients.

V shed 9 bases, J shed 3 bases, and the junction held 11 bases outside the gene matches. This CDR3 is 17 amino acids long. Germline CDR1 is SNHLY and CDR2 is FYNNEI. This TCR came from a human donor with HPV-associated anogenital cancer. The material was blood, obtained from a patient who underwent chemoradiotherapy. The chain has TRBV2 and TRBJ2-5; 15 bases agree with TRBD2. The CDR3 DNA sequence: TGTGCCAGTCCTCCGGGACTAGCGGGGGGTCAGGAAGAGACCCAGTACTTC. The encoded protein is CASPPGLAGGQEETQYF.